This T cell receptor (beta chain) came from a study of blood T cell repertoires in COVID-19 (dated by TCRdb to between 2020 and 2021). A note on the overall study: Samples from collaborators originated in the United States, Italy and Spain and spanned both the acute and convalescent phases of COVID-19. The prospective study material was composed of cDNA or gDNA derived from T cells, B-cell-depleted T cells, or PBMCs. The dataset comprised deeply sampled blood TCRbeta repertoires from subjects exposed to, actively infected with, or recovered from COVID-19. The repertoires were made available in a free public database intended to serve as a resource for research on the immune response to SARS-CoV-2. Samples were obtained from the ongoing ImmuneRACE study (first 160 participants) and from about 1,300 subjects provided by 6 global collaborators. Nearly every sample came with metadata listing a de-identified subject ID, COVID-19 status, age in years and sex. Where HLA class I and class II types were available, the types were taken from metadata supplied by the sample provider, not from assay-based typing. What the research found in general, with its limitations: How much clinical and demographic metadata was included differed by source and by participant, and the metadata was provided uncurated.

Regarding this clone: Its antigen specificity is not known. Base qualities are not provided; no much larger clone lies one nucleotide away.

V is trimmed back by 7 bases and J by 1 base, and the junction contains 9 bases that no gene match accounts for. From its cysteine to its phenylalanine, the CDR3 spans 16 amino acids. The retained sequence is limited to the CDR3, 48 bases, with the frame set at the first base. The germline V gene sets CDR1 to SNHLY and CDR2 to FYNNEI. The immunoSEQ Assay, a bias-controlled multiplex PCR, was used to amplify TCRbeta CDR3 regions from genomic DNA. As for how the authors treated the data: The number of nucleated cells in each sample was estimated from the amplification of reference gene primers within the assay. Sequence reads were collapsed and filtered to measure the absolute abundance of every unique TCRbeta CDR3 rearrangement. For each sample, productive Simpson clonality was calculated by taking the square root of Simpson's diversity index across productive rearrangements. TCRdb mirrors the immuneACCESS table, restricted to in-frame sequences. Some clones are absent from its copies; in checked studies, under half trace to an unresolved V gene, and the reason for the others is unknown. The DNA gave D and trimming, while V, J and clone size come from that table. This sample gives roughly 140,000 clones in total; around four fifths of them show up just once. Jointly, the top ten make up about 3% of the sample.

Collaborating institutions collected whole blood in K2EDTA tubes following their own protocols. Collaborator samples were shipped for TCRbeta analysis as frozen whole blood, isolated PBMCs, or DNA extracted from either sample type. This clonotype originated in a woman between 35 and 50 years old with active or convalescent COVID-19. Recombination connected TRBV2 to TRBJ1-1, with TRBD1 identical over 10 junction bases. The specimen was peripheral blood. The CDR3: CASTTGQGRPNTEAFF. The DNA sequence follows: TGTGCCAGCACTACGGGACAGGGGAGGCCGAACACTGAAGCTTTCTTT.